Described below is a single TCR beta chain sequence and its context. Repertoires were generated with immunoSEQ multiplex PCR, while TCRdb's copy carries only in-frame clones and drops some. Of some 250,000 clones listed, approximately 86% are singletons. The source of the sample is a study of blood T cell repertoires in COVID-19. Across the whole study: Spain, Italy and the United States supplied samples that represented acute and convalescent COVID-19.

This CDR3 is built from 13 residues. Germline values: CDR1 LNHDA, CDR2 SQIVND (reference sequence). Trimming took off 4 bases at V and 2 bases at J, with 9 bases between the two ends. The sample was peripheral blood. The chain joins TRBV19 to TRBJ2-7; maybe TRBD1 (6 bases). This receptor was identified in a woman aged 18 to 35 with acute or convalescent COVID-19. The CDR3 sequence: CASSTTGTYEQYF. CDR3 DNA sequence: TGTGCCAGTAGTACGACAGGTACCTACGAGCAGTACTTC.